These 29 T cell receptor beta chains were sequenced from one sample in a study of tissue T cells after allogeneic stem cell transplantation. Assay used: immunoSEQ multiplex PCR; TCRdb lists only in-frame clones, some missing. This table has approximately 5,000 clones, approximately 52% appearing once. Specified time point: mouse harvest day 7 after allogeneic transplant. The graft held 10^6 splenic CD5+ T cells and 10^7 T-cell-depleted bone marrow cells. Sequencing used gut tissue. The origin of the receptors is a female BALB/c mouse given C57BL/6 T cells with graft-versus-host disease after an allogeneic hematopoietic cell transplant.

For this clone: Mouse names are used for the genes. The observed sequence ends 1 residue before the CDR3 terminus, with the missing tail filled in from the germline J gene. The V and J genes are TRBV31 and TRBJ2-5, with D perhaps matching TRBD2 (6 bases). Germline CDR1 and CDR2: GKSSPN and SITVG. CDR3 length: 14 residues. Trimming stripped 0 bases from V and 4 bases from J, with 11 bases between. CDR3 bases read: TGTGCCTGGAGTCTAGGGTGGGGGAAAGACACCCAGTAC. Its protein product is CAWSLGWGKDTQY. The entire CDR3 protein is CAWSLGWGKDTQYF.

Points on this clone: Gene names follow the mouse nomenclature. The read is 1 residue too short to cover the CDR3 end, so that end is filled in from the germline J gene. This chain joins TRBV23 and TRBJ1-6; the table's D call, TRBD1, was not checked against the DNA. TRBJ1-6 is identified as an open reading frame with a role that is uncertain. From germline, CDR1 is KGHTA and CDR2 FQNQQP. The CDR3 runs to 15 residues. CDR3 DNA, as far as it was read: TGCTCCAGCAGTCAATACAGGGGAGGGAATTCGCCCCTCTAC. Translation gives CSSSQYRGGNSPLY. The complete CDR3 sequence is CSSSQYRGGNSPLYF.

The count of this clone is one. Genes and germline are mouse. The read comes to an end 1 residue before the CDR3 does, leaving the germline J gene to fill in the end. The sample contains more than one DNA sequence encoding this CDR3. The chain combines TRBV13-2 with TRBJ2-2, with 14 bases matching TRBD2. J lost 4 bases, V lost 5 bases, and 10 bases had no gene match. CDR1 and CDR2 from the germline V gene are NNHNN and SYGAGS (reference sequence). The CDR3 covers 18 residues. The CDR3 bases that were read are TGTGCCAGCGGGGGGGGGACTGGGGGGGCGCGAGGCACCGGGCAGCTCTAC. Its protein is CASGGGTGGARGTGQLY. In full, the CDR3 is CASGGGTGGARGTGQLYF.

To note about this clone: The germline and genes are mouse ones. The observed sequence ends 1 residue before the CDR3 terminus, with the missing tail filled in from the germline J gene. This chain uses TRBV26 with TRBJ1-3; D is possibly TRBD1 (6 bases). The germline V gene has CDR1 KGHPV and CDR2 FQNQEV (reference sequence). The CDR3 extends over 15 amino acids. The V end was cut by 6 bases, the J end by 0 bases, with 12 bases between. CDR3 bases read: TGTGCCAGCAGCCCGACAGGAATTTCTGGAAATACGCTCTAT. It encodes CASSPTGISGNTLY. The whole CDR3 reads CASSPTGISGNTLYF. The complete variable domain, with remaining parts taken from reference TRBV26 and TRBJ1-3, reads NSKVIQTPRYLVKGQGQKAKMRCIPEKGHPVVFWYQQNKNNEFKFLINFQNQEVLQQIDMTEKRFSAECPSNSPCSLEIQSSEAGDSALYLCASSPTGISGNTLYFGEGSRLIVV.

A note on this clone: The gene names here belong to mouse. The CDR3 sequence is CASSLSLSYNSPLYF. The CDR3 bases that were read are TGTGCCAGCAGTCTGTCCTTATCCTATAATTCGCCCCTCTAC. This chain links TRBV26 with TRBJ1-6; D uncertain. Read data end 1 residue before the CDR3 end; the end is taken from the germline J gene. TRBJ1-6 is an open reading frame whose function is uncertain. The CDR3 has 15 amino acids. Germline assignment: CDR1 KGHPV and CDR2 FQNQEV (reference sequence). V lost 0 bases and J lost 1, with 4 bases in between.

As for this clone: The gene symbols are mouse symbols. The read falls 1 residue short of the CDR3 end, and the missing part is taken from the germline J gene. The chain uses TRBV13-1 and TRBJ2-4, with 13 bases that match TRBD2. After removal of 2 bases from V and 5 bases from J, the junction contained 5 bases not matched to a gene. The CDR3 is 16 residues long. Germline V gives CDR1 NSHNY, CDR2 SYGAGN. The DNA read from the CDR3 is TGTGCCAGCAGTGAAGGGGACTGGGGGGGGATAAACACCTTGTAC. It codes for CASSEGDWGGINTLY. The whole CDR3 region reads CASSEGDWGGINTLYF.

This clone was detected only a few times. Germline and genes: mouse. Sequencing ends 1 residue short of the CDR3 end; the germline J gene provides the rest. The V call is TRBV23, the J call TRBJ1-2. The germline V gene has CDR1 KGHTA and CDR2 FQNQQP. CDR3 length: 14 amino acids. The CDR3 DNA, read in part, is TGCTCCAGCAGTCAATCACGGGGGGACTCCGACTACACC. Its translation: CSSSQSRGDSDYT. The full-length CDR3 reads as CSSSQSRGDSDYTF.

By sample share, this clone is large. Mouse gene names and germline throughout. The CDR3 goes on 1 residue after the read ends, and that part is filled in from the germline J gene. This chain connects TRBV13-2 to TRBJ1-5; 7 nucleotides agree with TRBD1. The germline gives CDR1 NNHNN, CDR2 SYGAGS (reference sequence). J lost 3 bases, V lost 5 bases, and 8 bases had no gene match. The CDR3 has 15 amino acids. CDR3 region: CASGRGGRGNQAPLF. CDR3 bases read: TGTGCCAGCGGGCGAGGGGGCAGGGGCAACCAGGCTCCGCTT.

Worth noting for this clone: Gene names are the mouse ones. The read is 1 residue too short to cover the CDR3 end, so that end is filled in from the germline J gene. V usage is TRBV26 and J usage is TRBJ2-2; TRBD2 is a possible D gene (6 bases). The CDR3 consists of 14 residues. Trimming took off 3 bases at V and 3 bases at J, with 8 bases between the two ends. The germline V gene encodes CDR1 KGHPV and CDR2 FQNQEV (reference sequence). The CDR3 loop reads CASSLRGDTGQLYF. Partial CDR3 DNA: TGTGCCAGCAGTCTCCGGGGGGACACCGGGCAGCTCTAC.

Comments on this clone: Mouse gene names and germline throughout. The read terminates 1 residue ahead of where the CDR3 ends, so the germline J gene completes it. V and J are TRBV1 and TRBJ2-1; 11 bases line up with TRBD1. The junction had 2 bases not matched to a gene; V was cut back by 3 bases and J by 7 bases. The CDR3 is 14 amino acids. CDR1 NSQYPW and CDR2 LRSPGD come from the germline V gene (reference sequence). The part of the CDR3 DNA that was read is TGCACCTGCAGTGCTCGGGACAGGGGGGCTGAGCAGTTC. As protein: CTCSARDRGAEQF. In full, the CDR3 reads CTCSARDRGAEQFF.

This clone was observed a few times. Gene names follow the mouse nomenclature. With the read ending 1 residue before the CDR3 end, the germline J gene is used to fill in that end. J is TRBJ2-7 and V is TRBV12-2; TRBD1 might be the D (6 bases). In germline, CDR1 is SGHLS, CDR2 HYDKME. V lost 0 bases, J lost 3 bases, and 11 bases lay in between. This CDR3 contains 14 residues. CDR3 sequence reads: CASSLDAGDYEQYF. The sequenced part of the CDR3 DNA is TGTGCCAGCTCTCTCGATGCAGGGGACTATGAACAGTAC.

Notes on this clone: These gene names are mouse names. The CDR3 goes on 1 residue after the read ends, and that part is filled in from the germline J gene. The V call is TRBV26, the J call TRBJ2-5; TRBD2 aligns across 12 bases. J gave up 3 bases and V 4 bases, and 2 bases lay outside the gene matches. The CDR3 totals 15 residues. CDR1 is KGHPV and CDR2 is FQNQEV in the germline V gene (reference sequence). CDR3 bases read: TGTGCCAGCAGTCCCGGACTGGGGGGGCAAGACACCCAGTAC. It translates to CASSPGLGGQDTQY. The entire CDR3 protein is CASSPGLGGQDTQYF. Supplemented by reference TRBV26 and TRBJ2-5, the full variable domain reads NSKVIQTPRYLVKGQGQKAKMRCIPEKGHPVVFWYQQNKNNEFKFLINFQNQEVLQQIDMTEKRFSAECPSNSPCSLEIQSSEAGDSALYLCASSPGLGGQDTQYFGPGTRLLVL.

Concerning this clone itself: Mouse names are used for the genes. The DNA ends 1 residue before the CDR3 does, and the rest of the CDR3 is filled in from the germline J gene. V gene TRBV24 combines with J gene TRBJ1-1, with unresolved D. Germline values: CDR1 KGHTA, CDR2 FRNEEI. Deletions cut 7 bases from V and 0 bases from J, with 12 bases between. There are 14 residues in the CDR3. CDR3 in amino acids: CASTTDKTNTEVFF. CDR3 bases read: TGTGCCAGCACCACTGACAAAACAAACACAGAAGTCTTC.

About this clone: Genes here carry mouse names. Read sequence stops 1 residue before the CDR3 end, and the germline J gene provides the missing end. The chain uses TRBV14 and TRBJ1-1, with D possibly matching TRBD1 (5 bases). Germline loops: CDR1 SGHDT, CDR2 FRDEAV. The V end was cut by 3 bases, the J end by 1 base, with 10 bases between. The CDR3 spans 14 residues. Incomplete CDR3 DNA: TGTGCCAGCAGTTCCGGGACTGAAAACACAGAAGTCTTC. It encodes CASSSGTENTEVF. The complete CDR3 protein is CASSSGTENTEVFF.

In the case of this clone: Mouse gene names apply. Read coverage stops 1 residue before the CDR3 terminus; the germline J gene supplies the remainder. The rearrangement joins TRBV4 to TRBJ1-1; D ambiguous. Germline-derived CDR1 and CDR2 are LGHDT and YNNKQL (reference sequence). The CDR3 covers 13 residues. V was pared by 5 bases and J by 0 bases, with 7 bases between. The covered CDR3 bases are TGTGCCAGCAGCCTGACACCAAACACAGAAGTCTTC. As protein: CASSLTPNTEVF. The full CDR3 protein is CASSLTPNTEVFF.

This clone appeared a few times. Mouse gene names and germline throughout. The read halts 1 residue ahead of the CDR3 end, with the missing end drawn from the germline J gene. This rearrangement joins TRBV3 to TRBJ2-1, with 9 bases that match TRBD2. Trimming took 1 base from V and 7 from J; bases not matched to a gene: 2. The V gene's germline CDR1 is SNHLY and CDR2 FYNGKV (reference sequence). The CDR3 sequence is 14 residues long. CDR3: CASSLVGGRAEQFF. CDR3 DNA, as far as it was read: TGTGCCAGCAGCTTAGTGGGGGGGCGGGCTGAGCAGTTC.

As regards this clone: Gene names refer to mouse genes. Read data end 1 residue before the CDR3 end; the end is taken from the germline J gene. This chain uses TRBV15 with TRBJ2-3; D unclear. The CDR3 extends over 11 amino acids. V lost 3 bases and J lost 3, with 1 base in between. From germline, CDR1 is SGHND and CDR2 FRSKSL. The CDR3 sequence: CASSLAETLYF. The CDR3 DNA, read in part, is TGTGCCAGCAGTTTGGCAGAAACGCTGTAT.

In regard to this clone: Germline and genes here are mouse. The CDR3 end is not reached by the read, which stops 1 residue before it; the germline J gene fills it in. The V call is TRBV19, the J call TRBJ2-7, with 12 bases fitting TRBD2. The trim removed 6 bases at V and 7 bases at J, leaving 5 bases unmatched. Per the germline V gene, CDR1 is FNHDT and CDR2 is SITEND (reference sequence). CDR3 length equals 13 residues. CDR3 amino acids: CASKTGGAREQYF. The DNA read from the CDR3 is TGTGCCAGCAAGACTGGGGGGGCGCGCGAACAGTAC. Full variable domain (outside the CDR3, taken from reference TRBV19 and TRBJ2-7): GGIITQTPKFLIGQEGQKLTLKCQQNFNHDTMYWYRQDSGKGLRLIYYSITENDLQKGDLSEGYDASREKKSSFSLTVTSAQKNEMAVFLCASKTGGAREQYFGPGTRLTVL.

Details on this clone: Mouse gene names apply. Read coverage stops 1 residue before the CDR3 terminus; the germline J gene supplies the remainder. The chain carries TRBV26 and TRBJ2-5, with TRBD2 matching over 8 bases. The J segment lost 2 bases and the V segment lost 2 bases, leaving 6 bases of the junction unmatched. The length of the CDR3 is 16 residues. Germline CDR1 is KGHPV and CDR2 is FQNQEV (reference sequence). Partial CDR3 DNA: TGTGCCAGCAGTCTGAGGGGGGGCGCACTCCAAGACACCCAGTAC. Its translation is CASSLRGGALQDTQY. The CDR3 in full is CASSLRGGALQDTQYF. The complete variable domain, with remaining parts taken from reference TRBV26 and TRBJ2-5, reads NSKVIQTPRYLVKGQGQKAKMRCIPEKGHPVVFWYQQNKNNEFKFLINFQNQEVLQQIDMTEKRFSAECPSNSPCSLEIQSSEAGDSALYLCASSLRGGALQDTQYFGPGTRLLVL.

This clone turned up a few times. The germline and genes are mouse ones. The read finishes 1 residue shy of the CDR3 end, and the germline J gene is used to complete it. The V and J genes are TRBV26 and TRBJ2-7, with 12 bases lining up with TRBD1. The CDR3 sequence is 15 residues long. Germline values: CDR1 KGHPV, CDR2 FQNQEV (reference sequence). Trimming cost V 2 bases and J 7 bases; bases outside gene matches: 6. CDR3 bases read: TGTGCCAGCAGTCTGCTGGGACAGGGGGCGGGAGAACAGTAC. It yields the protein CASSLLGQGAGEQY. The whole CDR3 protein reads CASSLLGQGAGEQYF.

This clone was observed once. The germline and genes are mouse ones. The read is 1 residue too short to cover the CDR3 end, so that end is filled in from the germline J gene. The chain has TRBV15 and TRBJ2-5, with TRBD2 matching 7 bases. The CDR3 has 14 residues. Germline CDR1 and CDR2: SGHND and FRSKSL. V trimming: 2 bases; J trimming: 8 bases; junction bases outside the gene matches: 7. The CDR3 protein is CASSLSGGPGTQYF. The sequenced CDR3 bases are TGTGCCAGCAGTTTATCTGGGGGTCCGGGCACCCAGTAC.

The table lists this clone with a few counts. The germline and genes are mouse ones. Read coverage stops 1 residue before the CDR3 terminus; the germline J gene supplies the remainder. This chain uses TRBV13-3 with TRBJ2-7; possibly TRBD1 or TRBD2 for D (6 bases each). The CDR3 consists of 15 residues. Trimming stripped 0 bases from V and 0 bases from J, with 10 bases between. Per the germline V gene, CDR1 is NNHDY and CDR2 is SYVADS. The sequenced part of the CDR3 DNA is TGTGCCAGCAGTGATGCTCGGGGGCTCTCCTATGAACAGTAC. Encoded protein: CASSDARGLSYEQY. The CDR3, in full, reads CASSDARGLSYEQYF.

This clone was observed a handful of times. Gene names and germline match the mouse. The DNA ends 1 residue before the CDR3 does, and the rest of the CDR3 is filled in from the germline J gene. V and J are TRBV2 and TRBJ2-1; D not resolved. CDR1 is LGHNA, CDR2 YSYQKL, per germline. This CDR3 has 14 residues. Trimming removed 1 base at V and 1 base at J, with 5 bases between. CDR3 loop: CASSQVTNYAEQFF. CDR3 DNA (partial): TGTGCCAGCAGCCAAGTAACAAACTATGCTGAGCAGTTC.

This clone is a singleton in its sample. The germline and genes are mouse ones. Read data end 1 residue before the CDR3 end; the end is taken from the germline J gene. V usage is TRBV23 and J usage is TRBJ2-7; the D segment call TRBD2 is taken from the table without a DNA check. This CDR3 has 15 amino acids. In germline, CDR1 is KGHTA, CDR2 FQNQQP. The covered CDR3 bases are TGCTCCAGCAGTCATTACTGGGGGAGCTCCTATGAACAGTAC. Its translation is CSSSHYWGSSYEQY. The full CDR3 reads CSSSHYWGSSYEQYF.

In regard to this clone: Mouse names are used for the genes. With the read ending 1 residue before the CDR3 end, the germline J gene is used to fill in that end. V usage is TRBV13-1 and J usage is TRBJ2-2, with 7 bases lining up with TRBD1. The CDR3 runs to 13 residues. Germline V lookup: CDR1 NSHNY, CDR2 SYGAGN. Germline trimming cut 7 bases from V and 0 bases from J; bases unmatched to any gene: 0. CDR3 region: CASGTANTGQLYF. The CDR3 bases that were read are TGTGCCAGCGGGACAGCAAACACCGGGCAGCTCTAC.

About this clone: Gene names and germline refer to mouse. The CDR3 end lies 1 residue beyond the end of the read and is filled in from the germline J gene. The chain carries TRBV16 and TRBJ1-1; 8 nucleotides match TRBD1. The germline CDR1 and CDR2 sequences are SGHSA and FRNQAP. The V and J ends lost 4 bases and 1 base, in that order; junction bases with no gene match: 2. This CDR3 has 14 residues. The sequenced CDR3 bases are TGTGCAAGCAGCTACGGGACAGGGAACACAGAAGTCTTC. It specifies CASSYGTGNTEVF. The whole CDR3 protein reads CASSYGTGNTEVFF.

This clone appeared a few times. Gene names and germline refer to mouse. The read halts 1 residue ahead of the CDR3 end, with the missing end drawn from the germline J gene. The sample carries other DNA sequences with the same CDR3. V is TRBV13-2 and J is TRBJ2-5, with D possibly matching TRBD1 (6 bases). V lost 2 bases to trimming and J lost 6 bases, with 10 bases between them. There are 13 residues in the CDR3. In germline, CDR1 is NNHNN, CDR2 SYGAGS (reference sequence). CDR3 sequence reads: CASGDTGRDTQYF. The covered CDR3 bases are TGTGCCAGCGGTGACACAGGGAGGGACACCCAGTAC.

Remarks on this clone: Mouse names are used for the genes. The read ends 1 residue before the CDR3 terminus; that terminus is restored from the germline J gene. The chain has TRBV26 and TRBJ2-2; no clear D gene. The CDR3 runs 14 residues. Germline-derived CDR1 and CDR2 are KGHPV and FQNQEV (reference sequence). V was cut by 1 base and J by 1 base, with 4 bases left in between. This CDR3 is CASSLYLNTGQLYF. CDR3 DNA (partial): TGTGCCAGCAGTCTGTACTTAAACACCGGGCAGCTCTAC.

In regard to this clone: All gene names here are mouse names. The read ends 1 residue shy of where the CDR3 ends; the end is completed using the germline J gene. The rearrangement joins TRBV4 to TRBJ2-1, with 12 nucleotides matching TRBD2. The CDR3 covers 15 residues. The germline V gene has CDR1 LGHDT and CDR2 YNNKQL (reference sequence). The junction had 1 base not matched to a gene; V was cut back by 4 bases and J by 3 bases. The CDR3 loop is CASSLGLGGYAEQFF. Partial CDR3 DNA: TGTGCCAGCAGCTTGGGACTGGGGGGCTATGCTGAGCAGTTC.